A selection of T cell receptor beta chains follows, all from one sample in a study of T-cell reconstitution after alpha-beta-depleted transplantation in children. TCRdb re-derived calls from the PCR reads in MiXCR, one entry per CDR3 protein. The repertoire has about 540,000 distinct CDR3 sequences, 27% of them found once; the top ten carry under 45%. Sequencing was performed on PBMCs, taken before TCRalphabeta/CD19-depleted stem cell transplant. The receptors derive from a boy under two years old with Wiskott-Aldrich syndrome, due to receive a stem cell transplant. Both conserved end residues are part of each CDR3. D genes are given only for firm matches. For some rows the clone size is stated as once, few or many, or as a class when expanded; others skip it.

>TRBV5-1|TRBJ2-7|-|-
TGCGCCAGCAGCTTGGGGGGGCCAATCCCCTACGAGCAGTACTTC
CASSLGGPIPYEQYF
>TRBV5-1|TRBJ2-3|TRBD2|few
TGCGCCAGCAGCCCCGGACTAGCGGGAGCCTCCCGCACAGATACGCAGTATTTT
CASSPGLAGASRTDTQYF
>TRBV7-2|TRBJ2-3|-|-
TGTGCCAGTACATCCTATCCGGGACTTCAGTATTTT
CASTSYPGLQYF
>TRBV7-2|TRBJ2-3|TRBD2|many
TGTGCCAGCAGCCTCGGGGCGGGGGCAGATACGCAGTATTTT
CASSLGAGADTQYF
>TRBV11-2|TRBJ1-2|-|-
TGTGCCAGCAGCTTATGGTCCGGGACCAACTATGGCTACACCTTC
CASSLWSGTNYGYTF
>TRBV10-3|TRBJ2-1|-|-
TGTGCCATCAGTGAGCGCGATGAGCAGTTCTTC
CAISERDEQFF
>TRBV5-1|TRBJ2-3|TRBD1|few
TGCGCCAGCAGCGCGACGTCGGGACAGGGCACAGATACGCAGTATTTT
CASSATSGQGTDTQYF
>TRBV20-1|TRBJ1-2|-|-
TGCAGTGCTGCAGTAGAGCCCATTGGATATGGCTACACCTTC
CSAAVEPIGYGYTF
>TRBV20-1|TRBJ2-5|-|-
TGCAGTGCTAGAGATACGGGATTCCAAGAGACCCAGTACTTC
CSARDTGFQETQYF
>TRBV24-1|TRBJ2-1|TRBD2|few
TGTGCCACCAGTGACACACGAGGACTAGCGGGAGGATTCAATGAGCAGTTCTTC
CATSDTRGLAGGFNEQFF
>TRBV5-1|TRBJ2-7|-|-
TGCGCCAGCAGCTTGGTGACAGCCCGTTCCTACGAGCAGTACTTC
CASSLVTARSYEQYF
>TRBV5-6|TRBJ2-2|TRBD1|few
TGTGCCAGCAGCCCAGGACAGGGCAGCGGGGAGCTGTTTTTT
CASSPGQGSGELFF
>TRBV5-1|TRBJ2-7|TRBD1|-
TGCGCCAGCAGCCACACCCGAGATAGTACGGGACAGGGGACCTACGAGCAGTACTTC
CASSHTRDSTGQGTYEQYF
>TRBV28|TRBJ1-5|TRBD1|-
TGTGCCAGCAAGGCCGGGACAGGGGATCAGCCCCAGCATTTT
CASKAGTGDQPQHF
>TRBV2|TRBJ2-1|TRBD2|many
TGTGCCAGCAGTGAAAGGGGACTAGCCCACAATGAGCAGTTCTTC
CASSERGLAHNEQFF
>TRBV5-1|TRBJ2-3|-|few
TGCGCCAGCAGCTTGCCGGATGTAGATACGCAGTATTTT
CASSLPDVDTQYF
>TRBV18|TRBJ1-4|-|-
TGTGCCAGCTCACCAGACGGCGACAGGCTGGGTAATGAAAAACTGTTTTTT
CASSPDGDRLGNEKLFF
>TRBV6-1|TRBJ1-4|-|few
TGTGCCAGCGGTGCAGGGTTTTCTACTAATGAAAAACTGTTTTTT
CASGAGFSTNEKLFF
>TRBV12-3/TRBV12-4|TRBJ1-4|-|-
TGTGCCAGCAGTCAGAGACAGATAACTAATGAAAAACTGTTTTTT
CASSQRQITNEKLFF
>TRBV5-1|TRBJ1-5|-|few
TGCGCCAGCAGCGAAAGGAGCAATCAGCCCCAGCATTTT
CASSERSNQPQHF
>TRBV7-2|TRBJ1-2|TRBD1|-
TGTGCCAGCAGCTTAACAGAGGACAGGGGGCGCGTCTATGGCTACACCTTC
CASSLTEDRGRVYGYTF
>TRBV9|TRBJ2-3|TRBD2|few
TGTGCCAGCAGCGTGAGTAGCGGGAGGGGGGCGCAGTATTTT
CASSVSSGRGAQYF
>TRBV5-1|TRBJ2-3|TRBD1|-
TGCGCCAGCAGCCCCCAACCGACAGGGGCCTTCACAGATACGCAGTATTTT
CASSPQPTGAFTDTQYF